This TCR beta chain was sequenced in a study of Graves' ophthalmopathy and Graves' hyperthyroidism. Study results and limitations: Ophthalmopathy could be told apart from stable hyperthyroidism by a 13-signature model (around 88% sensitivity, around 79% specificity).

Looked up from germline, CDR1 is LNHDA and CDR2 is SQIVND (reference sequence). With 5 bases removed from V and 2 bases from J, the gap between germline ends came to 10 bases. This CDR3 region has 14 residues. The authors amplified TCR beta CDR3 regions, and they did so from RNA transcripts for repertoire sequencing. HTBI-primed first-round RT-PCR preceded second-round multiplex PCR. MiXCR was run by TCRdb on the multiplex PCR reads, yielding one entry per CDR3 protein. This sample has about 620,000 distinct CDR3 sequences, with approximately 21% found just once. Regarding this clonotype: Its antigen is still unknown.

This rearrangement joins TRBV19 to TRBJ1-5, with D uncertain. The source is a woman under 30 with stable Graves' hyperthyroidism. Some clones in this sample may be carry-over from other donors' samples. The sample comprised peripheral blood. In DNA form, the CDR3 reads TGTGCCAGTAGTTCCGGGGAGGGCAATCAGCCCCAGCATTTT. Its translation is CASSSGEGNQPQHF.